This TCR beta chain was sequenced during a study of OX40 agonist ivuxolimab in advanced cancers. Study overall: Patients received ivuxolimab, an intravenous treatment, every 2 weeks at 0.01 to 10 mg/kg. Patients treated during dose escalation were battling hepatocellular carcinoma, melanoma, renal cell or head and neck cancer.

Study-wide results and limits: Determination of antigen specificity was not performed for the expanded peripheral T cells.

The repertoire was sequenced with immunoSEQ multiplex PCR; TCRdb's copy has only in-frame clones and lacks some. Here the sample spans about 68,000 clones, roughly 85% being singletons. As to this clone: The antigen is unknown.

The TCR was taken from an adult with an advanced solid tumor such as melanoma, head and neck, liver or kidney cancer. The material was CD4+ or CD8+ T cells sorted from blood, obtained in a trial of the OX40 agonist ivuxolimab.

In nucleotides, the CDR3 is TGCGCCAGCAGCTTGGGTTATAGCGGGGGCCGCACAGATACGCAGTATTTT. Translated, it gives CASSLGYSGGRTDTQYF. The chain employs TRBV5-1 and TRBJ2-3; 9 positions agree with TRBD2. Per germline, CDR1 SGHRS and CDR2 YFSETQ. V trimming: 0 bases; J trimming: 1 base; junction bases outside the gene matches: 6. This CDR3 has 17 amino acids. The entire variable domain, with the rest obtained from reference TRBV5-1 and TRBJ2-3, is as follows: KAGVTQTPRYLIKTRGQQVTLSCSPISGHRSVSWYQQTPGQGLQFLFEYFSETQRNKGNFPGRFSGRQFSNSRSEMNVSTLELGDSALYLCASSLGYSGGRTDTQYFGPGTRLTVL.